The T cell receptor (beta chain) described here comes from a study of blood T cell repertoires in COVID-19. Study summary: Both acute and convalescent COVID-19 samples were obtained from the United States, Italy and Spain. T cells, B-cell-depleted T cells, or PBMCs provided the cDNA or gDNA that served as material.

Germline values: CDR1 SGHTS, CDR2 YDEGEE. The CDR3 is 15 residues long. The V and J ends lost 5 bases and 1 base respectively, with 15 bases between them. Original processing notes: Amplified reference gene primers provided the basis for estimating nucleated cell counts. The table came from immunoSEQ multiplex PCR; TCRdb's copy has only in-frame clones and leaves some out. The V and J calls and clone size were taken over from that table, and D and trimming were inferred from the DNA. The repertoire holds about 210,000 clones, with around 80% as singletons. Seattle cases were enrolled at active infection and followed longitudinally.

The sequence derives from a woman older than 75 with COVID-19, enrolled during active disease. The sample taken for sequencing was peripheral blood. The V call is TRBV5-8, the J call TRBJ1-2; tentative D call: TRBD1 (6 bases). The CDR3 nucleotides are TGTGCCAGCAGGGCTCCGGACAGCCTTAACTATGGCTACACCTTC. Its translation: CASRAPDSLNYGYTF.